The 20 T cell receptor beta chains below all came from one sample that was sequenced in a study of shared clonotypes between healthy human individuals. Only in-frame clones appear in the TCRdb table, and some are missing; sequencing was by immunoSEQ multiplex PCR. The sample lists 2 million to 3 million clones; 90% to 95% were seen once. The material sequenced was naive CD4+ T cells from PBMCs. Subset defined: CD45RA+ positively selected. These receptors were collected from a man younger than 35 in good health. Some clones in this sample may be carry-over from other donors' samples.

Notes on this clone: The same CDR3 also results from other DNA sequences found in this sample. The V and J genes are TRBV5-1 and TRBJ2-7; perhaps D is TRBD1 or TRBD2 (5 bases each). The CDR3 has 13 residues. Trimming cost V 3 bases and J 2 bases, with 9 bases left between them. Germline CDR1 reads SGHRS; CDR2 reads YFSETQ. CDR3 protein: CASSWDGTYEQYF. DNA for the CDR3: TGCGCCAGCAGCTGGGACGGGACCTACGAGCAGTACTTC.

V gene TRBV5-6 combines with J gene TRBJ1-5; D ambiguous. The CDR3 extends over 13 amino acids. V shed 7 bases and J shed 0 bases, with 8 bases lying between them. The germline gives CDR1 SGHDT, CDR2 YYEEEE. The CDR3 DNA reads as TGTGCCAGCTCAACATATAGCAATCAGCCCCAGCATTTT. Its protein product is CASSTYSNQPQHF.

The chain uses TRBV6-6 and TRBJ1-2, with TRBD1 as a possible D gene (5 bases). The germline V gene has CDR1 MNHNY and CDR2 SVGAGI (reference sequence). There are 12 residues in the CDR3. The CDR3 nucleotides are TGTGCGGGGAAAACGGGGGGATATGGCTACACCTTC. This translates into CAGKTGGYGYTF.

This chain joins TRBV19 and TRBJ2-7, with 12 bases fitting TRBD2. Germline V lookup: CDR1 LNHDA, CDR2 SQIVND (reference sequence). After removal of 7 bases from V and 0 bases from J, the junction contained 4 bases not matched to a gene. The CDR3 consists of 15 residues. Here the CDR3 DNA reads TGTGCCAGTACCAAGACTAGCGGGAGCTCCTACGAGCAGTACTTC. It translates to CASTKTSGSSYEQYF.

The V and J genes are TRBV6-1 and TRBJ1-4; D possibly corresponds to TRBD1 (6 bases). V was pared by 6 bases and J by 7 bases, with 15 bases between. The CDR3 contains 14 residues. The germline V gene has CDR1 MNHNS and CDR2 SASEGT. CDR3 loop: CASSLTGHTEKLFF. The CDR3 nucleotides are TGTGCCAGCAGCTTGACAGGTCATACTGAAAAACTGTTTTTT.

V and J are TRBV10-3 and TRBJ2-7, with a tentative D call TRBD1 (6 bases). This CDR3 spans 14 amino acids. Germline V gene sequence: CDR1 ENHRY, CDR2 SYGVKD. V lost 0 bases and J lost 6, with 12 bases in between. CDR3 nucleotide sequence: TGTGCCATCAGTGAGTCGATGCGACAGGCCGAGCAGTACTTC. This gives the protein CAISESMRQAEQYF.

In nucleotides, the CDR3 is TGTGCCAGCAGCATAACTGGGACGAAGACCTACGAGCAGTACTTC. Translation: CASSITGTKTYEQYF. The V call is TRBV11-2, the J call TRBJ2-7; the D gene could be TRBD1 or TRBD2 (5 bases each). The germline CDR1 and CDR2 sequences are SGHAT and FQNNGV. This CDR3 has 15 amino acids. V was cut by 5 bases and J by 2 bases, with 16 bases left in between.

The CDR3 spells CATRQLDTEAFF. In DNA form, the CDR3 reads TGTGCCACCAGACAGTTGGACACTGAAGCTTTCTTT. This chain joins TRBV15 and TRBJ1-1, with unresolved D. The CDR3 is 12 residues long. The germline V and J ends were trimmed by 6 bases and 3 bases, with 8 bases remaining between them. Germline V gene sequence: CDR1 LNHNV, CDR2 YYDKDF (reference sequence).

This clone has just one count. This chain uses TRBV7-8 with TRBJ2-3, with 7 bases that match TRBD1. There are 15 residues in the CDR3. Germline V gene lookup returns CDR1 SGHVS and CDR2 FQNEAQ. After removal of 1 base from V and 1 base from J, the junction contained 2 bases not matched to a gene. The CDR3 loop reads CASSLGQGRTDTQYF. The CDR3 region has the DNA TGTGCCAGCAGCTTAGGACAGGGTCGCACAGATACGCAGTATTTT. Combining the CDR3 with reference TRBV7-8 and TRBJ2-3 gives the whole variable domain GAGVSQSPRYKVAKRGQDVALRCDPISGHVSLFWYQQALGQGPEFLTYFQNEAQLDKSGLPSDRFFAERPEGSVSTLKIQRTQQEDSAVYLCASSLGQGRTDTQYFGPGTRLTVL.

This chain connects TRBV5-1 to TRBJ2-2; tentative D call: TRBD1 (6 bases). Trimming stripped 0 bases from V and 3 bases from J, with 9 bases between. Germline CDR1 reads SGHRS; CDR2 reads YFSETQ. The CDR3 sequence is 15 residues long. In nucleotides, the CDR3 is TGCGCCAGCAGCTTGGACAGGGTACACACCGGGGAGCTGTTTTTT. It encodes CASSLDRVHTGELFF.

This chain links TRBV5-8 with TRBJ1-1, with D perhaps TRBD1 (5 bases). This CDR3 contains 14 residues. V lost 2 bases and J 5 bases, leaving 13 bases between the germline ends. The germline V gene has CDR1 SGHTS and CDR2 YDEGEE. The DNA of the CDR3 is TGTGCCAGCAGCTTAAAGACCTGGGGGACTGAAGCTTTCTTT. This encodes CASSLKTWGTEAFF.

J is TRBJ1-2 and V is TRBV2; no reliable D call. V lost 8 bases, J lost 4 bases, and 8 bases lay in between. The germline gives CDR1 SNHLY, CDR2 FYNNEI. This CDR3 spans 11 amino acids. The CDR3 here is CASATFYGYTF. In DNA form, the CDR3 reads TGTGCCAGCGCGACATTCTATGGCTACACCTTC.

The V and J genes are TRBV7-2 and TRBJ2-7; 9 bases match TRBD2. The junction had 6 bases not matched to a gene; V was cut back by 2 bases and J by 4 bases. Germline V gene lookup returns CDR1 SGHTA and CDR2 FQGNSA. The CDR3 runs 15 residues. The CDR3 is CASSLRSGSIYEQYF. CDR3 nucleotide sequence: TGTGCCAGCAGCTTACGTAGCGGGAGTATTTACGAGCAGTACTTC.

This clone came up a few times. This sequence joins TRBV4-1 and TRBJ1-1; D is possibly TRBD1 (5 bases). The CDR3 sequence is 14 residues long. Per the germline V gene, CDR1 is MGHRA and CDR2 is YSYEKL. V lost 0 bases, J lost 6 bases, and 11 bases lay in between. The CDR3 is CASSQDGKGPEAFF. Here the CDR3 DNA reads TGCGCCAGCAGCCAAGATGGTAAGGGACCTGAAGCTTTCTTT.

V is TRBV18 and J is TRBJ2-7, with 8 positions matching TRBD1. The CDR3 loop spans 15 amino acids. V lost 3 bases to trimming and J lost 5 bases; unmatched junction nucleotides: 9. Germline CDR1 and CDR2: KGHSH and LQKENI. CDR3 in DNA: TGTGCCAGCTCACCCCCGGGGACAGGCGGGGACGAGCAGTACTTC. Protein: CASSPPGTGGDEQYF.

The V call is TRBV5-4, the J call TRBJ2-3; D is unclear. The CDR3 consists of 15 residues. V lost 5 bases, J lost 0 bases, and 13 bases lay in between. Germline V gene sequence: CDR1 SGHNT, CDR2 YYREEE (reference sequence). The CDR3 reads CASRKTSTSTDTQYF. The CDR3 DNA sequence: TGTGCCAGCAGGAAGACAAGCACTAGCACAGATACGCAGTATTTT.

This chain joins TRBV5-1 and TRBJ2-5; D is possibly TRBD2 (6 bases). Germline values: CDR1 SGHRS, CDR2 YFSETQ. The V end was cut by 1 base, the J end by 4 bases, with 14 bases between. There are 15 residues in the CDR3. CDR3: CASSLSGERLETQYF. The CDR3 DNA reads TGCGCCAGCAGCTTGTCGGGGGAGCGCCTAGAGACCCAGTACTTC.

The chain joins TRBV19 to TRBJ2-1; 7 bases are shared with TRBD2. The CDR3 loop spans 16 amino acids. Germline V gene sequence: CDR1 LNHDA, CDR2 SQIVND (reference sequence). The ends lost 5 bases at V and 3 bases at J; junction bases unmatched: 10. The CDR3 DNA follows: TGTGCCAGTAGTTCCGCCTTTGCGGGGGTCTACAATGAGCAGTTCTTC. This translates into CASSSAFAGVYNEQFF.

Concerning this clone: The same CDR3 is also encoded by other DNA sequences in this sample. V is TRBV6-5 and J is TRBJ2-7, with no clear D. Germline V CDR1 and CDR2: MNHEY, SVGAGI. This CDR3 region has 14 residues. The germline V and J ends were trimmed by 3 bases and 3 bases, with 12 bases remaining between them. This CDR3 is CASSYSAGNYEQYF. The CDR3 coding sequence is TGTGCCAGCAGTTATTCGGCAGGTAACTACGAGCAGTACTTC.

This CDR3 is CASSESGNPYNEQFF. The CDR3 DNA follows: TGTGCCAGCAGCGAGAGCGGGAACCCCTACAATGAGCAGTTCTTC. The chain couples TRBV9 to TRBJ2-1; 7 bases align to TRBD2. J lost 2 bases, V lost 3 bases, and 5 bases had no gene match. Looked up from germline, CDR1 is SGDLS and CDR2 is YYNGEE. CDR3 length equals 15 residues.